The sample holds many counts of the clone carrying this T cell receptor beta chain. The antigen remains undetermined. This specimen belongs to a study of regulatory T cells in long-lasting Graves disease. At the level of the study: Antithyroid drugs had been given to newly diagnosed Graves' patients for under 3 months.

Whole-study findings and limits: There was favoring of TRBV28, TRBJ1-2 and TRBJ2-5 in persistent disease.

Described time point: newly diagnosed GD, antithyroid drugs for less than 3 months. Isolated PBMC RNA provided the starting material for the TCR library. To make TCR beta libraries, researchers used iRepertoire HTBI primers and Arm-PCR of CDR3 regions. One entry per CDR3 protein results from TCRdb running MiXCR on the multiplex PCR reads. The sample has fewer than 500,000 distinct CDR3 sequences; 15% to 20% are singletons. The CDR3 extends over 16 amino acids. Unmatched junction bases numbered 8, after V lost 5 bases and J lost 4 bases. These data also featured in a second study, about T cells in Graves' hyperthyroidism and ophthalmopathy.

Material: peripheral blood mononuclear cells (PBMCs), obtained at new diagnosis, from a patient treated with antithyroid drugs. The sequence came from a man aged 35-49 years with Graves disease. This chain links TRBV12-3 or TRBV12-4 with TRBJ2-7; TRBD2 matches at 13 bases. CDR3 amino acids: CASSPPGLAGRYEQYF. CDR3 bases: TGTGCCAGCAGTCCACCGGGACTAGCGGGGCGTTACGAGCAGTACTTC.